The rows below give T cell receptor beta chains drawn from one sample of a study of shared clonotypes between healthy human individuals. Data came from immunoSEQ multiplex PCR; TCRdb stores just in-frame clones and leaves some out. This sample has hundreds of thousands of clones, with around 96% found just once. The sequenced sample consisted of naive CD8+ T cells sorted from blood. Source of these receptors: a woman aged 25 to 39 in good health. CDR3s include the opening cysteine and the closing phenylalanine or tryptophan. A D gene is named only where the DNA matches it firmly. The size field is filled for only some rows; it gives once, few, many or a size class.

d_gene	abundance	j_gene	v_gene	CDR3nt	CDR3aa
TRBD2	once	TRBJ2-7	TRBV11-3	TGTGCCAGCAGCTTCGCGGGGGGCCACGAGCAGTACTTC	CASSFAGGHEQYF
NA	NA	TRBJ2-7	TRBV14	TGTGCCAGCAGCCCCGGGATTTCTGCGTACGAGCAGTACTTC	CASSPGISAYEQYF
TRBD1	NA	TRBJ1-3	TRBV27	TGTGCCAGCAGTCCACGGACAGGGAGTTCAGGCACCATATATTTT	CASSPRTGSSGTIYF
NA	once	TRBJ2-1	TRBV27	TGTGCCAGCAGTCTTGGGGGCACGGGCAATGAGCAGTTCTTC	CASSLGGTGNEQFF
TRBD2	NA	TRBJ2-7	TRBV6-1	TGTGCCAGCAGTGAAGCGTTGGCTAGCGGGATAGGTGGCGAGCAGTACTTC	CASSEALASGIGGEQYF
TRBD1	NA	TRBJ2-7	TRBV13	TGTGCCAGCAGCTTAGGTTCAGGGGGTTACGAGCAGTACTTC	CASSLGSGGYEQYF
NA	NA	TRBJ1-5	TRBV16	TGTGCCAGCAGCCAAGGGTCAGGGGCAACTCAGCCCCAGCATTTT	CASSQGSGATQPQHF
NA	NA	TRBJ1-5	TRBV27	TGTGCCAGCAGTTTATGGGCCAGCGGTCAGCCCCAGCATTTT	CASSLWASGQPQHF
NA	NA	TRBJ2-7	TRBV18	TGTGCCAGCTCACCAGAGAGGGCGCATTCCTACGAGCAGTACTTC	CASSPERAHSYEQYF
NA	NA	TRBJ1-1	TRBV6-5	TGTGCCAGCAGTTTACAGGGAAGCGTGAACACTGAAGCTTTCTTT	CASSLQGSVNTEAFF
TRBD2	NA	TRBJ2-1	TRBV14	TGTGCCAGCAGCCGGACAATGGGCGGGAGGGCCGTCTATAGGGTAGGAAATGAGCAGTTCTTC	CASSRTMGGRAVYRVGNEQFF
NA	NA	TRBJ1-2	TRBV27	TGTGCCAGCAGTCACCGGGACATACCCTATGGCTACACCTTC	CASSHRDIPYGYTF
NA	NA	TRBJ2-6	TRBV7-9	TGTGCCAGCAGCCCAGGAGCAGTCTCTGGGGCCAACGTCCTGACTTTC	CASSPGAVSGANVLTF
TRBD1	once	TRBJ2-7	TRBV11-2	TGTGCCAGCAGCTTAGGACAGGGGTTCTACTACGAGCAGTACTTC	CASSLGQGFYYEQYF
NA	NA	TRBJ1-5	TRBV19	TGTGCCAGTAGTATAAGGCTAGGGATGAATCAGCCCCAGCATTTT	CASSIRLGMNQPQHF
TRBD1	NA	TRBJ2-2	TRBV5-8	TGTGCCAGCAGCCAGGGGACAGCGAACACCGGGGAGCTGTTTTTT	CASSQGTANTGELFF
TRBD2	NA	TRBJ2-1	TRBV27	TGTGCCAGCAGAATACTAGCGGGAGGGCCAGGTGAGCAGTTCTTC	CASRILAGGPGEQFF
NA	NA	TRBJ2-7	TRBV13	TGTGCCAGCAGCCCTGGACTCTCCTACGAGCAGTACTTC	CASSPGLSYEQYF
NA	NA	TRBJ2-7	TRBV12-5	TGTGCTAGTGGTTCCGCCCCTGGGGGCGAGCAGTACTTC	CASGSAPGGEQYF
NA	NA	TRBJ2-5	TRBV25-1	TGTGCCAGCAGTGAATATTTAGGGGCCATATGGAGGGAGACCCAGTACTTC	CASSEYLGAIWRETQYF
NA	NA	TRBJ2-3	TRBV7-9	TGTGCCAGCAGCTTAGCGACGGCTTCGAGCACAGATACGCAGTATTTT	CASSLATASSTDTQYF
NA	NA	TRBJ2-5	TRBV5-1	TGCGCCAGCAGCTCGGTCTGGGGGCTGGAGACCCAGTACTTC	CASSSVWGLETQYF